This entry lists 24 T cell receptor beta chains sequenced from one sample in a study of regulatory T cells in long-lasting Graves disease. Time point defined: newly diagnosed GD, antithyroid drugs for less than 3 months. PBMCs provided the RNA from which the TCR library was made. With iRepertoire HTBI primers and Arm-PCR of CDR3 regions, TCR beta libraries were built. TCRdb re-called the multiplex PCR reads with MiXCR, one entry per CDR3 protein. The sample contains about 200,000 distinct CDR3 sequences, approximately 20% of which appear only once. This specimen was peripheral blood mononuclear cells (PBMCs), taken at new diagnosis, from a patient treated with antithyroid drugs. The receptor source for this set is a female donor with Graves disease.

There are many counts of this clonotype. This chain joins TRBV28 and TRBJ2-7, with TRBD1 matching 8 bases. The ends lost 5 bases at V and 2 bases at J; junction bases unmatched: 8. From germline, CDR1 is MDHEN and CDR2 SYDVKM. The CDR3 consists of 15 residues. CDR3 sequence reads: CASSVKQGVAYEQYF. In DNA, the CDR3 is TGTGCCAGCAGTGTCAAACAGGGGGTCGCCTACGAGCAGTACTTC.

V usage is TRBV5-4 and J usage is TRBJ1-2, with no clear D. CDR3 length: 15 amino acids. Per germline, CDR1 SGHNT and CDR2 YYREEE (reference sequence). Trimming stripped 0 bases from V and 0 bases from J, with 9 bases between. Written as DNA, the CDR3 is TGTGCCAGCAGCTTGGAATCAAGGACTAACTATGGCTACACCTTC. Amino acids: CASSLESRTNYGYTF.

This clonotype was picked up a small number of times. The chain has TRBV4-1 and TRBJ2-5; D is ambiguous. The CDR3 contains 15 residues. Trimming took 4 bases from V and 5 from J, leaving 17 bases between them. CDR1 is MGHRA, CDR2 YSYEKL, per germline. Here the CDR3 DNA reads TGCGCCAGCAGCCCCTCCCAGAGTATTATTGAGACCCAGTACTTC. Translation: CASSPSQSIIETQYF.

This clonotype was picked up many times. The chain uses TRBV12-3 or TRBV12-4 and TRBJ2-7, with 11 bases lining up with TRBD2. The CDR3 has 15 amino acids. Trimming took 5 bases from V and 6 from J; bases not matched to a gene: 9. The CDR3 reads CASSPPTSGNAEQYF. The CDR3 DNA reads TGTGCCAGCAGTCCCCCGACTAGCGGGAACGCCGAGCAGTACTTC.

There are many counts of this clonotype. The V gene is TRBV7-2, the J gene TRBJ2-3; D unresolved. CDR1 SGHTA and CDR2 FQGNSA come from the germline V gene. Trimming stripped 5 bases from V and 11 bases from J, with 17 bases between. This CDR3 has 13 amino acids. The CDR3 sequence: CASSLPPAWRQYF. In DNA form, the CDR3 reads TGTGCCAGCAGCCTGCCCCCGGCTTGGAGGCAGTATTTT.

In this sample, this clonotype turned up many times. The chain has TRBV15 and TRBJ1-5; D remains ambiguous. Germline CDR1 LNHNV, CDR2 YYDKDF (reference sequence). Trimming stripped 5 bases from V and 4 bases from J, with 12 bases between. This CDR3 has 14 residues. The CDR3 DNA follows: TGTGCCACCAGCCGCGGGCCCGATAATCAGCCCCAGCATTTT. Protein: CATSRGPDNQPQHF.

At least ten counts were recorded for this clonotype. This chain joins TRBV19 and TRBJ2-2; the D call may be TRBD1 or TRBD2 (6 bases each). V was pared by 4 bases and J by 3 bases, with 15 bases between. Germline values: CDR1 LNHDA, CDR2 SQIVND (reference sequence). There are 16 residues in the CDR3. Written as DNA, the CDR3 is TGTGCCAGTAGTAAGAGGGCGGGACAAGACACCGGGGAGCTGTTTTTT. Encoded protein: CASSKRAGQDTGELFF.

This clonotype has more than one count but fewer than ten. The chain employs TRBV30 and TRBJ2-7; 14 bases line up with TRBD2. The CDR3 is 16 amino acids. V was pared by 4 bases and J by 7 bases, with 12 bases of the junction left unmatched. Per the germline V gene, CDR1 is GTSNPN and CDR2 is SVGIG (reference sequence). CDR3 protein: CAWTIPGLAGDGEQYF. Here the CDR3 DNA reads TGTGCCTGGACCATACCGGGACTAGCGGGAGATGGGGAGCAGTACTTC.

This clonotype turned up a few times. This may arise from a read error, as a much more abundant clone is one base away. The chain has TRBV10-3 and TRBJ2-5, with D hard to call. This CDR3 comprises 13 residues. Germline V gene data show CDR1 as ENHRY and CDR2 as SYGVKD. CDR3 in DNA: TGTGCCATCAGTAAGTCTGTGCAAGAGACCCAGTACTTC. Translating gives CAISKSVQETQYF.

J is TRBJ1-2 and V is TRBV2; 9 nucleotides match TRBD1. CDR3 length: 14 amino acids. Trimming cost V 6 bases and J 5 bases; bases outside gene matches: 7. The germline V gene has CDR1 SNHLY and CDR2 FYNNEI. CDR3 amino acids: CASRGQGLYYGYTF. CDR3 DNA: TGTGCCAGCAGGGGACAGGGACTTTATTATGGCTACACCTTC.

In the case of this clonotype: A much larger clone sits a single nucleotide away, making a read error possible. The chain joins TRBV6-2 or TRBV6-3 to TRBJ2-4; D is possibly TRBD1 or TRBD2 (5 bases each). The V gene lost 4 bases and the J gene lost 11 bases, with 30 bases spanning the gap. The CDR3 consists of 18 residues. CDR1 is MNHEY, CDR2 SVGEGT, per germline. CDR3 protein: CASSSLGDLGDGMVLQYF. The CDR3 DNA follows: TGTGCCAGCAGTTCGTTAGGGGATCTGGGAGACGGGATGGTACTTCAGTACTTC.

This clonotype has a count of ten or more. This sequence joins TRBV25-1 and TRBJ1-2; TRBD1 is a possible D gene (5 bases). The V and J ends lost 2 bases and 8 bases respectively, with 9 bases between them. CDR1 is MGHDK, CDR2 SYGVNS, per germline. The CDR3 is made up of 12 amino acids. Here the CDR3 DNA reads TGTGCCAGCAGTGAACAGGGAAAGGGCTACACCTTC. The encoded protein is CASSEQGKGYTF.

This clonotype has a handful of counts. A read error may account for a junction end that differs from germline. V and J are TRBV4-2 and TRBJ2-3; a weak D match, TRBD1 (5 bases). Germline V lookup: CDR1 LGHNA, CDR2 YNFKEQ. The CDR3 runs to 16 residues. The CDR3 loop is CASSQDLRSSTGTQYF. The CDR3 bases are TGTGCCAGCAGCCAAGATCTCAGGAGTAGCACAGGTACGCAGTATTTT.

This clonotype was observed at least ten times. The rearrangement uses TRBV15 and TRBJ2-1, with 7 bases identical to TRBD2. The germline V gene has CDR1 LNHNV and CDR2 YYDKDF (reference sequence). V shed 0 bases, J shed 4 bases, and the junction held 6 bases outside the gene matches. The CDR3 is 16 residues long. For the CDR3, the DNA is TGTGCCACCAGCAGAGAGGGCGGGAGACTGTACAATGAGCAGTTCTTC. Amino acid sequence: CATSREGGRLYNEQFF.

This clonotype has at least ten counts. This rearrangement joins TRBV2 to TRBJ2-3, with D unresolved. The CDR3 runs 14 residues. Trimming cost V 6 bases and J 2 bases, with 12 bases left between them. In germline, CDR1 is SNHLY, CDR2 FYNNEI. CDR3 nucleotides: TGTGCCAGCAGCCAAGATGGGGACACAGATACGCAGTATTTT. It specifies CASSQDGDTDTQYF.

This clonotype was seen ten or more times. The chain couples TRBV20-1 to TRBJ1-2; a weak D match, TRBD1 (6 bases). The CDR3 consists of 14 residues. Germline CDR1 reads DFQATT; CDR2 reads SNEGSKA (reference sequence). The ends were cut back, 1 base at V and 4 bases at J, with 13 bases in the middle. The CDR3 DNA is TGCAGTGCTAGAGGGACTGGACAGCCCTATGGCTACACCTTC. Translation gives CSARGTGQPYGYTF.

This clonotype was detected ten times or more. The CDR3 bases are TGTGCCAGCAGTTACTGGGTCACCAGCTACGAGCAGTACTTC. Amino acids: CASSYWVTSYEQYF. V and J are TRBV6-9 and TRBJ2-7; unclear D gene. This CDR3 is 14 amino acids long. V was pared by 3 bases and J by 3 bases, with 12 bases between. The germline V gene has CDR1 MNHGY and CDR2 SVAAGI.

This clonotype has at least ten counts. The chain is built from TRBV5-1 and TRBJ2-6; no clear D. Germline CDR1 is SGHRS and CDR2 is YFSETQ. The V gene lost 5 bases and the J gene lost 1 base, with 7 bases spanning the gap. CDR3 size: 14 residues. In DNA form, the CDR3 reads TGCGCCAGCAGTCTGGGGTCTGGGGCCAACGTCCTGACTTTC. This encodes CASSLGSGANVLTF.

In its sample, this clonotype was seen many times. The CDR3 spells CASSEGGQGTGRGGYTF. The DNA for the CDR3 is TGTGCCAGCAGTGAAGGGGGGCAGGGGACGGGGAGAGGTGGCTACACCTTC. The chain carries TRBV25-1 and TRBJ1-2, with TRBD1 as a possible D gene (6 bases). Germline CDR1 is MGHDK and CDR2 is SYGVNS. Between the trimmed V and J ends, which lost 2 bases and 7 bases, there was a span of 23 bases. This CDR3 spans 17 amino acids.

In regard to this clonotype: Given a far larger clone just one base away, this is likely a sequencing read error. This chain uses TRBV6-9 with TRBJ1-1; D not resolved. This CDR3 is 15 amino acids long. Per germline, CDR1 MNHGY and CDR2 SVAAGI. CDR3 protein: CASSLSGSMNIEAFF. CDR3 DNA sequence: TGTGCCAGCAGTTTATCGGGTAGCATGAACATTGAAGCTTTCTTT.

V and J are TRBV2 and TRBJ2-1; 7 bases fit TRBD2. Germline V gives CDR1 SNHLY, CDR2 FYNNEI. The CDR3 covers 13 residues. Unmatched junction bases numbered 5, after V lost 4 bases and J lost 8 bases. CDR3 bases: TGTGCCAGCAGTGGCGGGAGCATGGATGAGCAGTTCTTC. This encodes CASSGGSMDEQFF.

The chain recombines TRBV7-3 with TRBJ2-3, with TRBD2 matching 12 bases. V was pared by 4 bases and J by 5 bases, with 4 bases of the junction left unmatched. Per germline, CDR1 SGHTA and CDR2 FQGTGA. There are 15 residues in the CDR3. CDR3 in DNA: TGTGCCAGCAGCTCCGGACTAGCGGGAAGAGATACGCAGTATTTT. Translated, it gives CASSSGLAGRDTQYF.

Many counts were recorded for this clonotype. The chain couples TRBV19 to TRBJ1-2; unclear D gene. V dropped 2 bases and J dropped 0 bases, with 13 bases sitting between them. Germline V gene lookup returns CDR1 LNHDA and CDR2 SQIVND (reference sequence). The CDR3 is made up of 16 amino acids. CDR3: CASSIPHRATNYGYTF. CDR3 DNA sequence: TGTGCCAGTAGTATACCCCACCGGGCCACTAACTATGGCTACACCTTC.

This clonotype was seen at least ten times. The chain links TRBV10-3 to TRBJ1-2, with TRBD1 matching over 11 bases. J gave up 8 bases and V 0 bases, and 2 bases lay outside the gene matches. The V gene's germline CDR1 is ENHRY and CDR2 SYGVKD. The CDR3 is 14 residues long. CDR3 in amino acids: CAISESDRGLGYTF. DNA of the CDR3: TGTGCCATCAGTGAGTCGGACAGGGGGCTCGGCTACACCTTC.